A selection of T cell receptor beta chains follows, all from one sample in a study of technical replicates of blood from a few donors. Clones were read by immunoSEQ multiplex PCR, and TCRdb kept only the in-frame ones, dropping some. The sample includes about 80,000 clones, 80% to 95% seen only once; the top ten take 0.3% to 0.45%. Material: T cells isolated from PBMCs. The source is a human donor in good health. Both conserved end residues are part of each CDR3. The D gene is left open where the match is weak. Only part of the rows carry a size: once, few, many, or a class if the clone is expanded.

v_call	clone_size	d_call	j_call	cdr3_nt	cdr3_aa
TRBV27	.	TRBD1	TRBJ1-1	TGTGCCAGCAGTTTAATTGGGACAGCTGAAGCTTTCTTT	CASSLIGTAEAFF
TRBV6-1	.	.	TRBJ2-1	TGTGCCAGCAACCCAGACAAATCCTGGGAGCAGTTCTTC	CASNPDKSWEQFF
TRBV30	.	.	TRBJ2-1	TGTGCCGGAACTCGGGGTCCATACAATGAGCAGTTCTTC	CAGTRGPYNEQFF
TRBV5-4	.	.	TRBJ2-1	TGTGCCAGCAGCCAACCGGGACTTTACAATGAGCAGTTCTTC	CASSQPGLYNEQFF
TRBV7-3	.	.	TRBJ2-2	TGTGCCAGCAGCTTTTCATTCGGGGAGCTGTTTTTT	CASSFSFGELFF
TRBV6-5	.	.	TRBJ1-3	TGTGCCAGCAGTTACTCGAGAACTGGAAACACCATATATTTT	CASSYSRTGNTIYF
TRBV5-1	.	TRBD1	TRBJ2-5	TGCGCCAGCAGCCGAGGACAGGGCCGACAAGAGACCCAGTACTTC	CASSRGQGRQETQYF
TRBV30	.	.	TRBJ1-1	TGTGCCTGGAGCAGGAACACTGAAGCTTTCTTT	CAWSRNTEAFF
TRBV30	.	.	TRBJ1-1	TGTGCCTGGAGTGGTCAAGGGGCTCTAGCTTTCTTT	CAWSGQGALAFF
TRBV10-3	.	TRBD2	TRBJ2-1	TGTGCCATCAGTGAGTTTTTGGAGCGGGGCAATGAGCAGTTCTTC	CAISEFLERGNEQFF
TRBV4-3	.	.	TRBJ1-2	TGCGCCAGCAGCCACTTGACAGGTTCAGGGTATGGCTACACCTTC	CASSHLTGSGYGYTF
TRBV29-1	.	TRBD1	TRBJ1-2	TGCAGCGTCGCTGTGGGACAGGAGAGTGGCTACACCTTC	CSVAVGQESGYTF
TRBV6-5	.	.	TRBJ1-2	TGTGCCAGCAGCTCCCTAGATGGCTACACCTTC	CASSSLDGYTF
TRBV19	few	TRBD1	TRBJ1-5	TGTGCCAGTAGGGGACAGATCAATCAGCCCCAGCATTTT	CASRGQINQPQHF
TRBV7-9	.	TRBD2	TRBJ2-3	TGTGCCAGCAGCTTAGCTCTAGCGGGAGGGCCTAGCACAGATACGCAGTATTTT	CASSLALAGGPSTDTQYF
TRBV18	.	.	TRBJ2-2	TGTGCCAGCTCACCCCCCTCTTCTGGGGAGCTGTTTTTT	CASSPPSSGELFF
TRBV2	.	.	TRBJ2-3	TGTGCCAGCAGGAAACGACCGGGAAGCACAGATACGCAGTATTTT	CASRKRPGSTDTQYF
TRBV28	once	TRBD1	TRBJ1-2	TGTGCCAGCACACAGGGGTATGGCTACACCTTC	CASTQGYGYTF
TRBV7-6	.	TRBD2	TRBJ2-5	TGTGCCAGCAGCTTAAGGGGGACTAGCGGATGGCAAGAGACCCAGTACTTC	CASSLRGTSGWQETQYF
TRBV5-1	.	TRBD1	TRBJ2-5	TGCGCCAGCACCCTGACAGGGGGCACAGAGACCCAGTACTTC	CASTLTGGTETQYF
TRBV18	.	TRBD1	TRBJ2-7	TGTGCCAGCTCAGGGGACAGGGACACCTACGAGCAGTACTTC	CASSGDRDTYEQYF
TRBV7-9	.	.	TRBJ1-2	TGTGCCAGCAGCTTTACGACAGGCAACTATGGCTACACCTTC	CASSFTTGNYGYTF
TRBV5-1	.	.	TRBJ1-2	TGCGCCAGCAGCTTGGAACACAACAACTATGGCTACACCTTC	CASSLEHNNYGYTF
TRBV5-1	.	.	TRBJ1-3	TGCGCCAGCAGCTTGGGACAGGCTGGAAACACCATATATTTT	CASSLGQAGNTIYF
TRBV9	once	.	TRBJ2-7	TGTGCCAGCAGCGTAGAAGGCGGAGGCTACGAGCAGTACTTC	CASSVEGGGYEQYF
TRBV6-5	.	.	TRBJ1-1	TGTGCCAGCAGTTACTCTGACAGGCTAGGAACTGAAGCTTTCTTT	CASSYSDRLGTEAFF
TRBV19	.	TRBD1	TRBJ2-7	TGTGCCAGTAGTATAGGGCCAGGGGGCGAGTACGAGCAGTACTTC	CASSIGPGGEYEQYF
TRBV18	.	.	TRBJ2-6	TGTGCCAGCTCACCAGGGGGGTCTGGGGCCAACGTCCTGACTTTC	CASSPGGSGANVLTF
TRBV6-5	.	TRBD1	TRBJ1-2	TGTGCCAGCAGTCCGACAGGGGTGGATGGCTACACCTTC	CASSPTGVDGYTF
TRBV28	.	TRBD2	TRBJ2-7	TGTGCCAGCAGGCCGGGACTAGCGGGCTACGAGCAGTACTTC	CASRPGLAGYEQYF